Listed below are T cell receptor beta chains from one sample, sequenced in a study of cytomegalovirus exposure and HLA in healthy donors. Assay: immunoSEQ multiplex PCR; the TCRdb copy retains only in-frame clones and omits some. The table records 140,000 or so clones, more than 75% of them present only once. Sequences were obtained from PBMCs. The receptors derive from a woman in her late teens or twenties in good health and CMV-seropositive. Both conserved end residues are part of each CDR3. Each record gives: V gene, CDR3 protein.

TRBV29-1,CSCPGTGTGELFF
TRBV7-8,CASSKRQGAKNTEAFF
TRBV18,CASSPPVATVYEQYF
TRBV10-3,CAISERDRSPYEQYF
TRBV15,CATSLRTGSSYEQYF
TRBV9,CASSVEWDEGTTF
TRBV27,CASRNRVYSYEQYF
TRBV6-5,CASSRDRGEKLFF
TRBV28,CASSFDLAGGTDTQYF
TRBV27,CASSFEGARNQPQHF
TRBV30,CAWRRVGWDTEAFF
TRBV5-1,CASSLSIGNTEAFF
TRBV7-2,CASSLDGQLNTGELFF
TRBV21-1,CASSFPGQGNQPQHF
TRBV5-1,CASSFVLQGGNTEAFF
TRBV5-1,CASSLVWGETEAFF
TRBV10-3,CAIKFSGSYEQYF
TRBV5-4,CASSQDMGDKTYEQYF
TRBV28,CASSYDPSKTGLSNQPQHF
TRBV25-1,CASSDRGRVGYTF
TRBV5-1,CASSLSPSVVTSTDTQYF
TRBV4-3,CASSQVQNNEQFF
TRBV7-6,CASSPGLSKGTDTQYF
TRBV5-1,CASLGTGSNTGELFF
TRBV7-8,CASSSQQGETQYF
TRBV6-5,CASSYDRANEQYF
TRBV30,CAWSVRRTGWNEKLFF
TRBV10-2,CASRTSGGVKYNEQFF
TRBV4-1,CASSRTGVGANEKLFF
TRBV5-1,CASSLRQGSYNEQFF
TRBV19,CASSIADRNTIYF
TRBV30,CAPRSRTSGTDTQYF
TRBV5-4,CASSFFGGNTEAFF
TRBV5-1,CASSFGIEAFF
TRBV5-4,CASSLGGQATNYGYTF
TRBV6-6,CASSGTSSNEQYF